This T cell receptor beta chain was sequenced for a study of identical twins. TCRdb redid the calling of the 5' RACE reads with MiXCR, one entry per CDR3 protein. The sample has approximately 690,000 distinct CDR3 sequences, 6% to 6.5% seen once. This clonotype has ten or more counts. Its antigen is unidentified. Whole-study results and caveats: Low generation probability was overrepresented in out-of-frame alpha sequences shared by twins. Invariant MAIT and iNKT cells could partly confound zero-insertion analyses.

Trimming removed 7 bases from V and 0 bases from J, with 13 bases in between. This CDR3 has 15 residues. Germline CDR1 and CDR2: MDHEN and SYDVKM. Material: naive T cells sorted from blood. This clonotype originated in a man between 18 and 35 years old in good health. This chain joins TRBV28 and TRBJ1-5; the D is unclear. The CDR3 loop reads CASTTLGNSNQPQHF. The DNA for the CDR3 is TGTGCCAGCACCACCCTGGGAAATAGCAATCAGCCCCAGCATTTT.